This TCR beta chain derives from a study of blood T cell repertoires in COVID-19. In the study overall: Whether acute or convalescent, the COVID-19 samples came from the United States, Italy and Spain. T cells, B-cell-depleted T cells, or PBMCs provided the cDNA or gDNA that served as material.

Seattle cases were enrolled at active infection and followed longitudinally. The CDR3 consists of 17 residues. V was shortened by 6 bases and J by 2 bases, with 17 bases between the two germline ends. In germline, CDR1 is KGHSH, CDR2 LQKENI. In the source study's methods: Estimation of nucleated cell counts relied on the amplification of reference gene primers. Some clones are missing from TCRdb's copy, which holds only in-frame ones; the method was immunoSEQ multiplex PCR. V and J calls and clone size are copied from that table; D and trimming were computed from the DNA. The table has 350,000 or so clones, roughly 87% seen once.

Material for sequencing was peripheral blood. This chain uses TRBV18 with TRBJ2-6; weak D call: TRBD1 (6 bases). This clonotype was obtained from a woman aged 55 to 70 with COVID-19, enrolled during active disease. The CDR3 sequence: CASSPRQGSPGANVLTF. CDR3 sequence (DNA): TGTGCCAGCTCCCCGAGGCAGGGGAGCCCTGGGGCCAACGTCCTGACTTTC.